This T cell receptor (beta chain) was recovered during a study of T cell changes during pregnancy in multiple sclerosis. Sequenced by immunoSEQ multiplex PCR; TCRdb stores in-frame clones only, minus some. The table lists around 69,000 clones, about 91% of them singletons, with roughly 5% in the top ten. Per germline, CDR1 MGHRA and CDR2 YSYEKL. The CDR3 sequence is 14 residues long. Trimming pared 1 base from V and 8 bases from J, leaving 11 bases between. This receptor was obtained from a female donor with multiple sclerosis, enrolled in a pregnancy study. This chain connects TRBV4-1 to TRBJ2-2; D possibly corresponds to TRBD1 (6 bases). The sample consisted of CD8+ T cells from peripheral blood mononuclear cells, taken before pregnancy. Here the CDR3 reads CASSQGRGSGELFF. The DNA for the CDR3 is TGCGCCAGCAGCCAAGGCAGGGGTAGTGGGGAGCTGTTTTTT.